The 7 T cell receptor beta chains reported below all come from one sample, sequenced in a study of beta chain features in type 1 diabetes. TCRB transcripts that were expressed got sequenced, as all of the isolated RNA had been reverse transcribed. TCRdb's table, derived via immunoSEQ multiplex PCR, lists solely in-frame clones and lacks some. Counted here are about 340,000 clones, 8% occurring once; the ten biggest clones make up approximately 0.44%. The sample was central memory CD4+ T cells from blood. The receptors come from a woman aged 18 to 35 in good health.

This clone was seen more than once but under ten times. The rearrangement uses TRBV15 and TRBJ1-5, with D unresolved. CDR1 and CDR2 from the germline V gene are LNHNV and YYDKDF (reference sequence). This CDR3 is 13 amino acids long. Trimming removed 2 bases at V and 8 bases at J, with 10 bases between. CDR3 sequence (DNA): TGTGCCACCAGCAGAAATAGTAAGGAGCCCCAGCATTTT. This gives the protein CATSRNSKEPQHF.

Here the CDR3 DNA reads TGCAGCGTTGCCTTGCTAGCGGGCAATGAGCAGTTCTTC. It is translated as CSVALLAGNEQFF. This chain links TRBV29-1 with TRBJ2-1; TRBD2 aligns across 8 bases. Germline assignment: CDR1 SQVTM and CDR2 ANQGSEA. The CDR3 is 13 amino acids. J was trimmed by 6 bases and V by 4 bases; bases with no gene match: 5.

The V call is TRBV6-5, the J call TRBJ2-1; TRBD1 matches at 8 bases. Trimming at V came to 9 bases and at J to 7 bases, leaving 14 bases not matched to a gene. Germline V lookup: CDR1 MNHEY, CDR2 SVGAGI. The length of the CDR3 is 15 residues. Here the CDR3 DNA reads TGTGCCAGTAAGGGACTCGGGACAGGTGGGAATGAGCAGTTCTTC. This sequence encodes CASKGLGTGGNEQFF.

Regarding this clone: The identical CDR3 is also encoded by other nucleotide sequences in the sample. The chain has TRBV5-1 and TRBJ1-5, with D unclear. CDR3 length: 14 residues. Germline values: CDR1 SGHRS, CDR2 YFSETQ. V dropped 5 bases and J dropped 0 bases, with 9 bases sitting between them. CDR3 region: CASSSGDSNQPQHF. The DNA for the CDR3 is TGCGCCAGCAGTTCAGGAGATAGCAATCAGCCCCAGCATTTT.

The rearrangement uses TRBV6-5 and TRBJ2-6; D unresolved. CDR1 is MNHEY and CDR2 is SVGAGI in the germline V gene. The V gene lost 2 bases and the J gene lost 4 bases, with 12 bases spanning the gap. The CDR3 has 16 residues. CDR3 in amino acids: CASSYMWQPGANVLTF. For the CDR3, the DNA is TGTGCCAGCAGTTACATGTGGCAGCCGGGGGCCAACGTCCTGACTTTC.

This clone was counted between two and nine times. CDR3 nucleotides: TGTGCCAGCAGTCTCCTAGCGGGAGGGTTGAGCGAGCAGTACTTC. It codes for CASSLLAGGLSEQYF. The chain recombines TRBV6-6 with TRBJ2-7; 12 nucleotides match TRBD2. Trimming at V came to 5 bases and at J to 6 bases, leaving 8 bases not matched to a gene. Per germline, CDR1 MNHNY and CDR2 SVGAGI (reference sequence). This CDR3 has 15 residues.

This clone was detected a few times. J is TRBJ2-5 and V is TRBV29-1; D might be TRBD2 (6 bases). The V end was cut by 4 bases, the J end by 5 bases, with 11 bases between. Per germline, CDR1 SQVTM and CDR2 ANQGSEA. This CDR3 has 12 residues. The CDR3 nucleotides read TGCAGCGTTGTTCCCGGGAGCGAGACCCAGTACTTC. Protein sequence: CSVVPGSETQYF.